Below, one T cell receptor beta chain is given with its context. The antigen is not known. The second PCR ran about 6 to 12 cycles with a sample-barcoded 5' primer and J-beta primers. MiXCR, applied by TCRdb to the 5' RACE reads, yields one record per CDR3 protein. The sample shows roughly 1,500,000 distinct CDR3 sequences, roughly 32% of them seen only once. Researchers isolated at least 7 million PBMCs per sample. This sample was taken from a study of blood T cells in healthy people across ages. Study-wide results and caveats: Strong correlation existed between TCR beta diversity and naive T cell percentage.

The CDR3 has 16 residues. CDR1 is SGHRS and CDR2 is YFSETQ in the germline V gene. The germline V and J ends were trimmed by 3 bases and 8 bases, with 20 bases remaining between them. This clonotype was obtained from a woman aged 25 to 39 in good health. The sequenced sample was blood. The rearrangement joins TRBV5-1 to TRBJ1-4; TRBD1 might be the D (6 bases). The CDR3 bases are TGCGCCAGCAGCTGGGGCCCGGGGGGCACAGGAGAAAAACTGTTTTTT. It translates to CASSWGPGGTGEKLFF.